These T cell receptor beta chains were read from a single sample in a study of T cell repertoires in cytomegalovirus infection. No antigen has been assigned to these receptors. TCRdb passed the reads through MiXCR, listing each CDR3 protein once. The data show around 100,000 distinct CDR3 sequences, with under 35% seen just once and approximately 41% held by the top ten. The sequenced sample was CD8+ T cells from cultured PBMCs, obtained from culture after CMV antigen stimulation. These receptors originate from a human donor in good health (CMV status not recorded). Some clones in this sample may be carry-over from other donors' samples. Both conserved end residues are part of each CDR3.

J,length,V,CDR3
TRBJ2-7,14,TRBV2,CASKITMDSYEQYF
TRBJ1-1,16,TRBV27,CASSWDPARMNTEAFF
TRBJ1-1,14,TRBV19,CASSSGWEYPEAFF
TRBJ2-3,14,TRBV27,CASSSIPLSDTQYF
TRBJ2-3,18,TRBV25-1,CASSDTRGDKSSTDTQYF
TRBJ2-1,17,TRBV7-2,CASSLSSGQSSYNEQFF
TRBJ1-1,13,TRBV6-6,CASSYRVSTEAFF
TRBJ2-2,16,TRBV7-6,CASSQTRDPNTGELFF
TRBJ2-7,16,TRBV4-1,CASSQPTSGGAYEQYF
TRBJ2-1,15,TRBV12-3/TRBV12-4,CASRPTTGLAYEQFF
TRBJ2-7,14,TRBV3-1,CASSPGEGGYEQYF
TRBJ2-7,13,TRBV6-1,CASRWDRTYEQYF
TRBJ2-1,14,TRBV13,CASSLTGFYNEQFF
TRBJ1-2,12,TRBV29-1,CSVEGDSYGYTF
TRBJ2-7,16,TRBV4-1,CASSQELGTAAYEQYF
TRBJ2-7,14,TRBV11-1,CASSKDRGSYEQYF
TRBJ1-2,16,TRBV5-6,CASSFMPGGADYGYTF
TRBJ1-6,15,TRBV4-1,CASSPSQGANSPLHF
TRBJ2-1,17,TRBV6-5,CASSYSVGGGAYNEQFF
TRBJ2-1,18,TRBV10-3,CAISSRSGLAGGHNEQFF
TRBJ1-5,17,TRBV27,CASSPLRGTALNQPQHF
TRBJ1-1,15,TRBV10-3,CAISEAGAGDTEAFF
TRBJ2-7,13,TRBV6-2/TRBV6-3,CASTDRGPYEQYF
TRBJ2-3,17,TRBV4-3,CASSQDGTGGHTDTQYF
TRBJ1-2,15,TRBV6-2/TRBV6-3,CASSYLQGEFYGYTF
TRBJ1-4,13,TRBV12-3/TRBV12-4,CASSSLGPEKLFF
TRBJ1-2,15,TRBV7-2,CASSSPGVMDYGYTF
TRBJ2-3,17,TRBV7-8,CASSPGLSIGSTDTQYF
TRBJ2-3,15,TRBV7-9,CASSSTGTSTDTQYF